This T cell receptor beta chain was identified in a study of blood T cells in healthy people across ages. Findings of the study overall: TCR beta diversity per million T cells fell roughly linearly with age.

Concerning this clonotype itself: Antigen specificity is unknown.

It was with a sample-barcoded 5' primer and a J-beta primer mix that a second PCR of about 6 to 11 cycles was run. Every cDNA molecule bore a tag from a template-switch adaptor containing 12 random nucleotides. TCRdb independently ran MiXCR on the 5' RACE reads; one entry per CDR3 protein. The sample gives roughly 1,700,000 distinct CDR3 sequences, 28% of which show up once; roughly 8% is in the top ten. In germline, CDR1 is SGDLS, CDR2 YYNGEE. The CDR3 length is 14 residues. V lost 2 bases, J lost 2 bases, and 11 bases lay in between. No fewer than 6.5 million PBMCs went into each sample. A minimum of 5 micrograms of total RNA was extracted per sample.

The clonotype was recovered from a woman aged 25-40 years in good health. The specimen was blood. The chain uses TRBV9 and TRBJ2-7; D is tentatively TRBD1 or TRBD2 (5 bases each). The CDR3 DNA follows: TGTGCCAGCAGCGTCGGGACCCATGCCTACGAGCAGTACTTC. Translated: CASSVGTHAYEQYF.